This TCR beta chain comes out of a study of CD4+ T cells in melanoma (dated by TCRdb to between 2021 and 2024). Notes on the research overall: The study examined neoantigen-specific CD4+ T cells in human melanoma. What the authors observed across the whole study: Neoantigen-specific CD4+ T cells were reported to be correlated with the function of CD8+ T cells, macrophages and B cells. Neoantigen-specific CD4+ T cells in melanoma were reported to show diverse differentiation states.

Note on this clone: It has no known antigen specificity. Qualities for individual bases were not recorded, and no much larger clone is one base off.

Looking up the germline V gene (reference sequence) yields CDR1 SEHNR and CDR2 FQNEAQ. V and J lose 1 base and 2 bases, and a span of 3 bases separates them. The cysteine opens and the phenylalanine closes a CDR3 of 12 amino acids. Of the read, only the CDR3 DNA is kept; its 36 bases are in frame from base 1. The donors were melanoma patients. Library construction relied on the immunoSEQ multiplex PCR assay. As stored in TCRdb, this immuneACCESS dataset retains in-frame rearrangements with V and J assigned. A fraction of the clones does not appear; measured against another copy, unresolved V genes explain less than half of the discrepancy, and the remainder lacks a known reason. In this sample the table shows some 10,000 clones, roughly 63% of which occur a single time. Less than 15% of the sample belongs to the ten largest clones.

The chain is assembled from TRBV7-9 and TRBJ2-7; no D segment can be confidently identified. This TCR was recovered from a human donor with melanoma. Sequencing was performed on cells from a culture (not recorded whether cultured in vitro). The CDR3 sequence is CASSLVPYEQYF. The nucleotides are TGTGCCAGCAGCTTAGTCCCCTACGAGCAGTACTTC.